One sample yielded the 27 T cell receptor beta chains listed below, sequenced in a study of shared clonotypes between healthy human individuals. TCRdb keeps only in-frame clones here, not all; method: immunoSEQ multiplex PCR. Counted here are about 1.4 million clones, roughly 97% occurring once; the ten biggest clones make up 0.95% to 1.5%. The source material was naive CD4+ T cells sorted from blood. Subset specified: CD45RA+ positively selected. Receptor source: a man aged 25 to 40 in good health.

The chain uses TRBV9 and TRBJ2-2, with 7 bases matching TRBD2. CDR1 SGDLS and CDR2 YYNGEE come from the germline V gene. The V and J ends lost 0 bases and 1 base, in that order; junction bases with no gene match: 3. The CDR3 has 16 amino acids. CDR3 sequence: CASSVVASGNTGELFF. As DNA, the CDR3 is TGTGCCAGCAGCGTAGTGGCTAGCGGGAACACCGGGGAGCTGTTTTTT. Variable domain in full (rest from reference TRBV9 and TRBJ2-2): DSGVTQTPKHLITATGQRVTLRCSPRSGDLSVYWYQQSLDQGLQFLIQYYNGEERAKGNILERFSAQQFPDLHSELNLSSLELGDSALYFCASSVVASGNTGELFFGEGSRLTVL.

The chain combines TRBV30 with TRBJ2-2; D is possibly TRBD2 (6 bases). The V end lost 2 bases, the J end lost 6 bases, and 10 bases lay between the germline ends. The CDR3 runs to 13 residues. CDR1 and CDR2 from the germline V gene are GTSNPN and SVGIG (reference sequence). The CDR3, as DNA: TGTGCCTGGAGTTCGGGCGGGGCCGGGGAGCTGTTTTTT. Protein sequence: CAWSSGGAGELFF.

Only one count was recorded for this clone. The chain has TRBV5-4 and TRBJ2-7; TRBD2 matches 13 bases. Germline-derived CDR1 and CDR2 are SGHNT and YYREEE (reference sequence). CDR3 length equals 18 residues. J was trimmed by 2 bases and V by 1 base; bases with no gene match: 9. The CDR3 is CASSLSGTSGTSPYEQYF. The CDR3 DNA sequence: TGTGCCAGCAGCTTGTCCGGGACTAGCGGGACCTCTCCCTACGAGCAGTACTTC.

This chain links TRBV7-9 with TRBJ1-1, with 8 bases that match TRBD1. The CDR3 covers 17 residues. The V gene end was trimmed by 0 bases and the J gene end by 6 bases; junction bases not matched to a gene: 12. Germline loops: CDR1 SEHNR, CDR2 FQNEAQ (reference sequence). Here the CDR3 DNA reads TGTGCCAGCAGCTTAGCGCATGGACAGGGCATCGGGTCTGAAGCTTTCTTT. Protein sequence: CASSLAHGQGIGSEAFF.

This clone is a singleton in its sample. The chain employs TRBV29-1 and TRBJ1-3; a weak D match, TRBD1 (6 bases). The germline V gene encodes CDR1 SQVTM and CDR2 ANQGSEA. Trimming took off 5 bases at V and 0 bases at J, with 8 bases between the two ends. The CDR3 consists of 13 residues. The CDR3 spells CSVCRGSGNTIYF. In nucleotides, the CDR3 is TGCAGCGTTTGCAGGGGCTCTGGAAACACCATATATTTT. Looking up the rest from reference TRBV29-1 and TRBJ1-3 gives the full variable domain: SAVISQKPSRDICQRGTSLTIQCQVDSQVTMMFWYRQQPGQSLTLIATANQGSEATYESGFVIDKFPISRPNLTFSTLTVSNMSPEDSSIYLCSVCRGSGNTIYFGEGSWLTVV.

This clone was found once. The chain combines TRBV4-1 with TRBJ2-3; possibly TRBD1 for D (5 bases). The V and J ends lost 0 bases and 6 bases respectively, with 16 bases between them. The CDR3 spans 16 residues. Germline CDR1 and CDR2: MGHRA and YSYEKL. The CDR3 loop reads CASSQDSAQGLDTQYF. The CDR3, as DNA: TGCGCCAGCAGCCAAGATTCCGCCCAGGGTCTCGATACGCAGTATTTT.

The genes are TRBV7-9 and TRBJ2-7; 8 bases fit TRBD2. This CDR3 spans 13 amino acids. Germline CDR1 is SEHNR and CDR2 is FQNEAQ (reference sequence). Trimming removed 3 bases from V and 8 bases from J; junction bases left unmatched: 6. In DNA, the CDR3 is TGTGCCAGCAGCTTTCGGCTAGCGGGCCAGCAGTACTTC. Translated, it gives CASSFRLAGQQYF.

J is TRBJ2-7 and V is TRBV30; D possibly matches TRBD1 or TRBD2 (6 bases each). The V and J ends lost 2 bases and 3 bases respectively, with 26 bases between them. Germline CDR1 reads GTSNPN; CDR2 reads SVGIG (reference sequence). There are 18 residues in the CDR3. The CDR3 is CAWSFRGIPSEQYYEQYF. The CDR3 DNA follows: TGTGCCTGGAGTTTCAGGGGTATACCTAGCGAACAATACTACGAGCAGTACTTC.

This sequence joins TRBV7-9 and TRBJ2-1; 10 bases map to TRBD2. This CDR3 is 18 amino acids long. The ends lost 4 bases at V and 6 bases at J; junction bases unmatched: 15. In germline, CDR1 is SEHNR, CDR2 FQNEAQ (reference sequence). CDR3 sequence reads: CASSSEGLLAGVFNEQFF. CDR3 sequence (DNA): TGTGCCAGCAGCTCAGAGGGCCTCCTAGCGGGAGTTTTCAATGAGCAGTTCTTC. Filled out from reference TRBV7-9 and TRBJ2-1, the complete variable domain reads DTGVSQNPRHKITKRGQNVTFRCDPISEHNRLYWYRQTLGQGPEFLTYFQNEAQLEKSRLLSDRFSAERPKGSFSTLEIQRTEQGDSAMYLCASSSEGLLAGVFNEQFFGPGTRLTVL.

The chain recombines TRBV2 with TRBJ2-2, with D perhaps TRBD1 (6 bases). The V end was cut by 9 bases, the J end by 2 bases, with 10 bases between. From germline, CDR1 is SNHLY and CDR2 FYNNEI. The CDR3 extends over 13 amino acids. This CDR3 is CARRTDNTGELFF. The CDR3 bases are TGTGCCAGACGGACAGATAACACCGGGGAGCTGTTTTTT.

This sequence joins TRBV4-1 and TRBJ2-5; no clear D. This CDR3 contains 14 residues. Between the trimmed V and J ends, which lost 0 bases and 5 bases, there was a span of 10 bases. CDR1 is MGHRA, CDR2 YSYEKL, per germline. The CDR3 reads CASSQDRIVETQYF. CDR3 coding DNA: TGCGCCAGCAGCCAAGATAGGATAGTGGAGACCCAGTACTTC.

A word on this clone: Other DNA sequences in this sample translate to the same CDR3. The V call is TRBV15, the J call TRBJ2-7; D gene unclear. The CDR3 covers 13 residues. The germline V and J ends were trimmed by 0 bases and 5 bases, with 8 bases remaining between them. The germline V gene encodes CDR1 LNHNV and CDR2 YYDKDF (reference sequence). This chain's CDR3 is CATSRDRRDEQYF. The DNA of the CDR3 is TGTGCCACCAGCAGAGATCGAAGAGACGAGCAGTACTTC. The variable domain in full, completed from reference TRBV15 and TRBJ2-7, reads DAMVIQNPRYQVTQFGKPVTLSCSQTLNHNVMYWYQQKSSQAPKLLFHYYDKDFNNEADTPDNFQSRRPNTSFCFLDIRSPGLGDTAMYLCATSRDRRDEQYFGPGTRLTVT.

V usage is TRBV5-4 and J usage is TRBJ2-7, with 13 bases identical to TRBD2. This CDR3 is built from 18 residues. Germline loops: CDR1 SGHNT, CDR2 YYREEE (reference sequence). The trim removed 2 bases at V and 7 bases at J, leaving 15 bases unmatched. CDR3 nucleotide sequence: TGTGCCAGCAGCTTAGGGACTAGCGGGACGACCAAATGGAGAGAGCAGTACTTC. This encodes CASSLGTSGTTKWREQYF.

The CDR3 nucleotides read TGTGCCAGCAGCCGTTTTGGCGAGACCCAGTACTTC. Encoded protein: CASSRFGETQYF. V gene TRBV11-1 combines with J gene TRBJ2-5; D unresolved. Germline V CDR1 and CDR2: SGHAT, FQDESV (reference sequence). Between the trimmed V and J ends, which lost 5 bases and 5 bases, there was a span of 9 bases. The CDR3 is 12 amino acids.

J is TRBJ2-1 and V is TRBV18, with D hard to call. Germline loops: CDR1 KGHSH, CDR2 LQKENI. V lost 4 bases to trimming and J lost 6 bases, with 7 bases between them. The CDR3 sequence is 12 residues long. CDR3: CASSRSSNEQFF. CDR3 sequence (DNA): TGTGCCAGCTCACGGTCTTCCAATGAGCAGTTCTTC.

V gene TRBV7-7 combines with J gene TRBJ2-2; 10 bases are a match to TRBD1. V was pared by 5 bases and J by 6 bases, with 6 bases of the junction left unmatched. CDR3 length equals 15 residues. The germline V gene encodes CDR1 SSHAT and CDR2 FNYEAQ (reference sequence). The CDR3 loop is CASSRGQGGAGELFF. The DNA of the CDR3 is TGTGCCAGCAGCCGCGGACAGGGGGGGGCCGGGGAGCTGTTTTTT.

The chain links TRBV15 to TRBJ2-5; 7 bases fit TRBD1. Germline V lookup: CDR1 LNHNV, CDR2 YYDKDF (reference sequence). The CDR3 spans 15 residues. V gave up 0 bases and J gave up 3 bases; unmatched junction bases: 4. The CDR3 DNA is TGTGCCACCAGCAGAGAGAGGGACAGAGAAGAGACCCAGTACTTC. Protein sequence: CATSRERDREETQYF.

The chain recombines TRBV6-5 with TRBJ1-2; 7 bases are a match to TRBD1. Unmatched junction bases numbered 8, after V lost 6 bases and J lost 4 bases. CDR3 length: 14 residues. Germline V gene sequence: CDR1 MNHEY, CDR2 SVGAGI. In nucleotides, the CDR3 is TGTGCCAGCAGCCAGGGACAGTATCGCTATGGCTACACCTTC. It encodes CASSQGQYRYGYTF.

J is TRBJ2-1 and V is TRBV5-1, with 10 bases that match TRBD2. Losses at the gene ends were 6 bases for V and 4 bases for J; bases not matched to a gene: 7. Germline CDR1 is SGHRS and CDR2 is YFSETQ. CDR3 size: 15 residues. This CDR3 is CASTSGRANYNEQFF. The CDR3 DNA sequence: TGCGCCAGCACAAGCGGGAGGGCTAATTACAATGAGCAGTTCTTC. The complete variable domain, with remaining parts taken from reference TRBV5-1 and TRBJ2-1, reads KAGVTQTPRYLIKTRGQQVTLSCSPISGHRSVSWYQQTPGQGLQFLFEYFSETQRNKGNFPGRFSGRQFSNSRSEMNVSTLELGDSALYLCASTSGRANYNEQFFGPGTRLTVL.

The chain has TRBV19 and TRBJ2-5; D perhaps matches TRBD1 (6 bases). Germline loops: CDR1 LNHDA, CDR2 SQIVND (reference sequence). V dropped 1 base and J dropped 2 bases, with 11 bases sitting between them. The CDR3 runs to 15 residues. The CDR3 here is CASSIAAGAQETQYF. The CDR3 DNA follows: TGTGCCAGTAGTATAGCGGCAGGGGCACAAGAGACCCAGTACTTC.

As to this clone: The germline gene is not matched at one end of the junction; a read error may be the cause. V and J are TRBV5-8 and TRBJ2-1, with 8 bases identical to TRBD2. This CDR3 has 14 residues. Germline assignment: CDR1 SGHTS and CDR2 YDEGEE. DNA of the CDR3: TGTGCCAGCAGTTTGGGACTAGTCCACAATGAGCAGTTCTTC. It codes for CASSLGLVHNEQFF.

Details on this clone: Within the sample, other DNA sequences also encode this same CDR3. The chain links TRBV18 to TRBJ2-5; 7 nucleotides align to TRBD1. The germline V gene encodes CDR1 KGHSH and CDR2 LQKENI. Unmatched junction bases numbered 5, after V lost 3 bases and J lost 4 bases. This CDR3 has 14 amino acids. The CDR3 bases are TGTGCCAGCTCACCGCCGACAGGGCGAGAGACCCAGTACTTC. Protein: CASSPPTGRETQYF.

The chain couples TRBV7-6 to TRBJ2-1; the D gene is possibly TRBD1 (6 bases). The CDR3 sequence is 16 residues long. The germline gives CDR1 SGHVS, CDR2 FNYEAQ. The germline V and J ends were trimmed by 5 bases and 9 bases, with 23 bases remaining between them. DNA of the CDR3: TGTGCCAGCAGCCTAGGGGGATCTTCTACGGATGGTGAGCAGTTCTTC. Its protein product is CASSLGGSSTDGEQFF.

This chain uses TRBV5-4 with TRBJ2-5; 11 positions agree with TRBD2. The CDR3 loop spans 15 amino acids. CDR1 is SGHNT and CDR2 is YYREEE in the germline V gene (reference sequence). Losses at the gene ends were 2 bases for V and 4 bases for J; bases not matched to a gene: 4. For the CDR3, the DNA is TGTGCCAGCAGCTTCGTACTAGCGGGAGCAGAGACCCAGTACTTC. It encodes CASSFVLAGAETQYF.

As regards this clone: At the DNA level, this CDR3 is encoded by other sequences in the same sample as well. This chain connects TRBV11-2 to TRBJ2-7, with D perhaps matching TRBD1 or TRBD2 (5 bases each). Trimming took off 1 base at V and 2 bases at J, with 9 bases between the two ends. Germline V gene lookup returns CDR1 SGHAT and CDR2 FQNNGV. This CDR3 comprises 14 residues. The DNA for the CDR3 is TGTGCCAGCAGCTTAGTCCAGGGACCCTACGAGCAGTACTTC. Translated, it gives CASSLVQGPYEQYF.

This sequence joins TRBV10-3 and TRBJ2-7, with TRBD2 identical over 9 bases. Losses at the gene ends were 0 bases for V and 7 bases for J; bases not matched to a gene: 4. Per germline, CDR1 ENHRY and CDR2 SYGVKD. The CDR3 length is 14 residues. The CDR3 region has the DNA TGTGCCATCAGTGAGTCCCGGACTAGCGCGGAGCAGTACTTC. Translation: CAISESRTSAEQYF.

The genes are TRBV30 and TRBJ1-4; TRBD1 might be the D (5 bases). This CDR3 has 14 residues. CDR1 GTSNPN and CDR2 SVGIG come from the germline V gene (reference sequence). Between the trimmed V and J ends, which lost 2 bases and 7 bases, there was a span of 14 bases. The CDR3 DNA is TGTGCCTGGAGTACGGCGCAGGGAAGTGAAAAACTGTTTTTT. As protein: CAWSTAQGSEKLFF. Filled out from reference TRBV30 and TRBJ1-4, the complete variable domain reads SQTIHQWPATLVQPVGSPLSLECTVEGTSNPNLYWYRQAAGRGLQLLFYSVGIGQISSEVPQNLSASRPQDRQFILSSKKLLLSDSGFYLCAWSTAQGSEKLFFGSGTQLSVL.